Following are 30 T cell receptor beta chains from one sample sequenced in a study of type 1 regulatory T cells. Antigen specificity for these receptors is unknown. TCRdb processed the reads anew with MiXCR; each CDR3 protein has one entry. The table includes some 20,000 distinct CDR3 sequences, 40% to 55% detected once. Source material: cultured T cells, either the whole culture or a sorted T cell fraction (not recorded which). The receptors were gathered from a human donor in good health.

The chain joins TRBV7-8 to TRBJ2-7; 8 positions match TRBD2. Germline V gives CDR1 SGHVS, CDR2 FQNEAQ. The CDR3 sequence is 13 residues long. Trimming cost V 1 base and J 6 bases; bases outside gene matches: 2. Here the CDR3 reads CASSLVRGGEQYF. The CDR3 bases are TGTGCCAGCAGCTTAGTTCGGGGGGGCGAGCAGTACTTC.

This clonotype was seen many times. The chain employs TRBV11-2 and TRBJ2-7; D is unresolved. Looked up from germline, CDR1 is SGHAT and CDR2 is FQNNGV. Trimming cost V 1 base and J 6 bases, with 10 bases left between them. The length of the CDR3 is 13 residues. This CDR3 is CASSLGQVSEQYF. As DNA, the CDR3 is TGTGCCAGCAGCTTAGGGCAAGTCTCCGAGCAGTACTTC.

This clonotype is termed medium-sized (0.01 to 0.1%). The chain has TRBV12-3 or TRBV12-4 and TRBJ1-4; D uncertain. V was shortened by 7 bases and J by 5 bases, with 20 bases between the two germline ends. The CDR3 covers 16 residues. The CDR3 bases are TGTGCCAGCACTTACGCTGGAGGGCTCGGAAATGAAAAACTGTTTTTT. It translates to CASTYAGGLGNEKLFF.

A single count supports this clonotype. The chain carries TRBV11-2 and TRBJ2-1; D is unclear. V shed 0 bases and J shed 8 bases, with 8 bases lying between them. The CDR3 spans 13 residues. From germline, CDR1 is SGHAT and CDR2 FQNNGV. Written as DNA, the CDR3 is TGTGCCAGCAGCTTAGAGTCCTTCGATGAGCAGTTCTTC. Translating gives CASSLESFDEQFF.

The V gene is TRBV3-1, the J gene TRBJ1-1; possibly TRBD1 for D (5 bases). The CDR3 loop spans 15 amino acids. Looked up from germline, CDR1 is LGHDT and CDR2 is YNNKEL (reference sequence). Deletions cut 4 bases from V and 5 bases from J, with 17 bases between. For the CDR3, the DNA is TGTGCCAGCAGCCCCCTTTTGGGGGATAGTACTGAAGCTTTCTTT. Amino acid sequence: CASSPLLGDSTEAFF.

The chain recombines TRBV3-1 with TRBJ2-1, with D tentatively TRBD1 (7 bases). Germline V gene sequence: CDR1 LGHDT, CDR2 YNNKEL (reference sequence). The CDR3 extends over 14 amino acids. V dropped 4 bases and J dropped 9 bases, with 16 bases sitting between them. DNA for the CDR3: TGTGCCAGCAGCCTTCCCTCAGGGGGAGGTGAGCAGTTCTTC. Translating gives CASSLPSGGGEQFF.

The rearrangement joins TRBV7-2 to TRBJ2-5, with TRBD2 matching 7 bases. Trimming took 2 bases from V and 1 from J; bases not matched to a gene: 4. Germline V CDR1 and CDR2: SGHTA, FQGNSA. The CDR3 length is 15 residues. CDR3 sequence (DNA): TGTGCCAGCAGCTTATGGCGGGGGAGCCAAGAGACCCAGTACTTC. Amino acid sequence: CASSLWRGSQETQYF.

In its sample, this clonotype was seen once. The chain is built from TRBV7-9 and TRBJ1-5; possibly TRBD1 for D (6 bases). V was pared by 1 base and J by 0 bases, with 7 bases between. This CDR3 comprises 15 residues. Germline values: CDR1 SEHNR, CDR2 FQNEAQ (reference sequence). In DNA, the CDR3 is TGTGCCAGCAGCTTAGGGGGGCCTAGCAATCAGCCCCAGCATTTT. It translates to CASSLGGPSNQPQHF.

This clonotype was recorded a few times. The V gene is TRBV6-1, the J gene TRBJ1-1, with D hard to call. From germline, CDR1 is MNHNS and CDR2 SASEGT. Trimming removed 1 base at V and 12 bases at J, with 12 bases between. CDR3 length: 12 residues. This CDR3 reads CASSEVIQSTFF. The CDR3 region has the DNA TGTGCCAGCAGTGAAGTCATCCAGTCAACTTTCTTT.

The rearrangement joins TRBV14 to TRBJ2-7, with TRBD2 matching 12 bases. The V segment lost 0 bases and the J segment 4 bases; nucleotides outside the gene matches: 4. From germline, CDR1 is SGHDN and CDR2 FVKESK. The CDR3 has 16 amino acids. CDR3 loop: CASSQELAGGLYEQYF. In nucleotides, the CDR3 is TGTGCCAGCAGCCAAGAACTAGCGGGGGGTCTATACGAGCAGTACTTC.

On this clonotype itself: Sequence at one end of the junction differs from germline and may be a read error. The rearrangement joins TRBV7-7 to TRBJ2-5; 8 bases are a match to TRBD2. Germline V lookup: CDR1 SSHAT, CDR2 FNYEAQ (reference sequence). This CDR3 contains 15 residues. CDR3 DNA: TGTGCTAGCAGCATATCCGGGGGGGCCGGGGAGACCCAGTACTTC. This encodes CASSISGGAGETQYF.

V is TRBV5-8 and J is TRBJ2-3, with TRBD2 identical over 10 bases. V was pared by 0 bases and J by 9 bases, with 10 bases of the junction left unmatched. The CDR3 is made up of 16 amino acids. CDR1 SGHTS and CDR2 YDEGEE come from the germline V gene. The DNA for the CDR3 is TGTGCCAGCAGCTTGGGGAGGTTAGCGGGGGGCCTGACGCAGTATTTT. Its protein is CASSLGRLAGGLTQYF.

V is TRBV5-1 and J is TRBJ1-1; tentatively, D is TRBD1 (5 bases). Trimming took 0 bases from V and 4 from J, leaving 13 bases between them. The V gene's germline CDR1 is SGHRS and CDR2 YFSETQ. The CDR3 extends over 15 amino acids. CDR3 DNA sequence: TGCGCCAGCAGCTTGGGGGGACTAGGGCTCACTGAAGCTTTCTTT. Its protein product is CASSLGGLGLTEAFF.

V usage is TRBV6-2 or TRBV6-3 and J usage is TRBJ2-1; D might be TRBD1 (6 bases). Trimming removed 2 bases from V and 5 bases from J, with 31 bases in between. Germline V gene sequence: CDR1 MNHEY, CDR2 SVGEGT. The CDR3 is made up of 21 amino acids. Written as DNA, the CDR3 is TGTGCCAGCAGTTACGGGGGCTTTAGGGGAACTCAAGTGGGAACTCACAATGAGCAGTTCTTC. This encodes CASSYGGFRGTQVGTHNEQFF.

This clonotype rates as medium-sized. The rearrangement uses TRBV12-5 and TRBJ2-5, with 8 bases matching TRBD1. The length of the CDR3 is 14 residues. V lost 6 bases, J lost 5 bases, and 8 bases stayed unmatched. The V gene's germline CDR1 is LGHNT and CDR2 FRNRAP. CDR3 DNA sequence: TGTGCTAGTGGCCTTCAGGGGGCGGGGGAGACCCAGTACTTC. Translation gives CASGLQGAGETQYF.

Here the CDR3 DNA reads TGTGCCAGCAGTTTGCGCGGGTCGGATACGCAGTATTTT. Protein: CASSLRGSDTQYF. The chain links TRBV12-3 or TRBV12-4 to TRBJ2-3; a possible D gene is TRBD2 (5 bases). The CDR3 extends over 13 amino acids. The V end lost 3 bases, the J end lost 6 bases, and 10 bases lay between the germline ends.

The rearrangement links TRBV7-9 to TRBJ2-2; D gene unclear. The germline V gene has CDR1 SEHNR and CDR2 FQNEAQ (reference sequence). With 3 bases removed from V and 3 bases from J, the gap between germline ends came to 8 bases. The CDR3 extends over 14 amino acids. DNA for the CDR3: TGTGCCAGCAGCTTCATGGGTGACACCGGGGAGCTGTTTTTT. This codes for CASSFMGDTGELFF.

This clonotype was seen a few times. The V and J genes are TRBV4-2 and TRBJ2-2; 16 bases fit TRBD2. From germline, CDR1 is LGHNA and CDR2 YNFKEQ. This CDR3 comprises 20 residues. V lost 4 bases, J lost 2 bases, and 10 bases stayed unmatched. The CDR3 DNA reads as TGTGCCAGCAGCCGCCTTTTAGGGACTAGCGGGGGGGAAAACACCGGGGAGCTGTTTTTT. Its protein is CASSRLLGTSGGENTGELFF.

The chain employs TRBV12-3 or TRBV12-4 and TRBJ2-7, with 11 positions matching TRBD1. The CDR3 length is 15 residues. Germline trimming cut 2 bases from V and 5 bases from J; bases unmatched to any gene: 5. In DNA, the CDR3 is TGTGCCAGCAGTTTATGGGGACAGGGGGACCACGAGCAGTACTTC. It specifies CASSLWGQGDHEQYF.

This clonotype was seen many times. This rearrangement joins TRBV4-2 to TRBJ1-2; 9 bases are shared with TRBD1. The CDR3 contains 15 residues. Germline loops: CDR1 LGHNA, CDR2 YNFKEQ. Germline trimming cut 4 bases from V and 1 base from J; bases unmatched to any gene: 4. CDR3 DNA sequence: TGTGCCAGCAGCCTACCGGGACAGGGTAACTATGGCTACACCTTC. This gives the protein CASSLPGQGNYGYTF.

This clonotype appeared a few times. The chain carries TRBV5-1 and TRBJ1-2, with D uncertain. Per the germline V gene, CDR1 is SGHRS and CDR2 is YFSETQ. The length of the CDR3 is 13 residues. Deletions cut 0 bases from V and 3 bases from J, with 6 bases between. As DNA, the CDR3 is TGCGCCAGCAGCTTGGGGCCAGACTATGGCTACACCTTC. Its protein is CASSLGPDYGYTF. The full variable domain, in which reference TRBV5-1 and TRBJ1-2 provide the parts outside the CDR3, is KAGVTQTPRYLIKTRGQQVTLSCSPISGHRSVSWYQQTPGQGLQFLFEYFSETQRNKGNFPGRFSGRQFSNSRSEMNVSTLELGDSALYLCASSLGPDYGYTFGSGTRLTVV.

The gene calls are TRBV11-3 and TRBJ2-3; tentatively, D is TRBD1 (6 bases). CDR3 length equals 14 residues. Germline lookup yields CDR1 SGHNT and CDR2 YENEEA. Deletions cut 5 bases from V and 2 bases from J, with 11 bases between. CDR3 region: CASSPGQFTDTQYF. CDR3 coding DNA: TGTGCCAGCAGCCCCGGACAGTTCACAGATACGCAGTATTTT. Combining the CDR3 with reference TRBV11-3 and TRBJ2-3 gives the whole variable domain EAGVVQSPRYKIIEKKQPVAFWCNPISGHNTLYWYLQNLGQGPELLIRYENEEAVDDSQLPKDRFSAERLKGVDSTLKIQPAELGDSAVYLCASSPGQFTDTQYFGPGTRLTVL.

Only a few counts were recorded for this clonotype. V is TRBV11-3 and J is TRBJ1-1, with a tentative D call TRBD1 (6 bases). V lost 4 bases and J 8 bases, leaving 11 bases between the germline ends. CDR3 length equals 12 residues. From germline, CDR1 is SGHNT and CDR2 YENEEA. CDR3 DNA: TGTGCCAGCAGCTCGGGGACACTAGAAGCTTTCTTT. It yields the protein CASSSGTLEAFF.

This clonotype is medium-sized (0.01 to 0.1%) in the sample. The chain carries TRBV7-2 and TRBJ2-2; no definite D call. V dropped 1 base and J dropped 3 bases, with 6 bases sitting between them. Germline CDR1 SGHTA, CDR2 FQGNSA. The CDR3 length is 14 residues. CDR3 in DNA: TGTGCCAGCAGCTTAGAGATCCACACCGGGGAGCTGTTTTTT. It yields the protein CASSLEIHTGELFF.

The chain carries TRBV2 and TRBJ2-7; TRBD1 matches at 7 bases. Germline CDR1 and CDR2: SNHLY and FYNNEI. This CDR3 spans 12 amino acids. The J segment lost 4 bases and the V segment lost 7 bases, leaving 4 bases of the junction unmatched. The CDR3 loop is CASTQGPYEQYF. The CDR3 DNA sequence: TGTGCCAGCACACAGGGGCCATACGAGCAGTACTTC.

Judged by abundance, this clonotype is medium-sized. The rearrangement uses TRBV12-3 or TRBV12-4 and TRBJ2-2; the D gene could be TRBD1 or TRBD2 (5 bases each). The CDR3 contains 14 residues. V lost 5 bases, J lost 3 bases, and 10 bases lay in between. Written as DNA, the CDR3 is TGTGCCAGCAGTCGGGACGGTCACACCGGGGAGCTGTTTTTT. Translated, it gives CASSRDGHTGELFF.

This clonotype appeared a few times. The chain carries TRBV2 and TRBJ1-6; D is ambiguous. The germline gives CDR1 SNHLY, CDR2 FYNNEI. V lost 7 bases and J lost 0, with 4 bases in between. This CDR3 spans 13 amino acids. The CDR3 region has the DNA TGTGCCAGCAAAGGCTCCTATAATTCACCCCTCCACTTT. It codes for CASKGSYNSPLHF.

In DNA form, the CDR3 reads TGTGCCAGCAGTTTAAAAGGACAGCTTGAAGCTTTCTTT. It specifies CASSLKGQLEAFF. The chain links TRBV12-3 or TRBV12-4 to TRBJ1-1, with D possibly matching TRBD1 (6 bases). The V and J ends lost 2 bases and 7 bases respectively, with 11 bases between them. The CDR3 is 13 amino acids.

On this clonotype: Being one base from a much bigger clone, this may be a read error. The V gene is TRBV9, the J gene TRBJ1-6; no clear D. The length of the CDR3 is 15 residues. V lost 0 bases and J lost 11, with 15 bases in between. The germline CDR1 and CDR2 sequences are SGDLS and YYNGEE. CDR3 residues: CASSVAATRATPLHF. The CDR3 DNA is TGTGCCAGCAGCGTAGCTGCGACGAGGGCCACACCCCTCCACTTT.

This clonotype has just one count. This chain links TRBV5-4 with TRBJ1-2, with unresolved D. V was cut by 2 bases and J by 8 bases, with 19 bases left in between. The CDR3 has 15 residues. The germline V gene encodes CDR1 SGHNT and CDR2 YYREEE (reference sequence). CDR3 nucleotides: TGTGCCAGCAGCTTAATGGTTTTATCGGCAGCGGGCTACACCTTC. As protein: CASSLMVLSAAGYTF. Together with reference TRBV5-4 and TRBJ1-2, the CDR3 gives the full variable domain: ETGVTQSPTHLIKTRGQQVTLRCSSQSGHNTVSWYQQALGQGPQFIFQYYREEENGRGNFPPRFSGLQFPNYSSELNVNALELDDSALYLCASSLMVLSAAGYTFGSGTRLTVV.